The next 11 T cell receptor beta chains were all read from a single sample in a study of blood T cell repertoires in COVID-19. Assay: immunoSEQ multiplex PCR; the TCRdb copy retains only in-frame clones and omits some. The data show some 99,000 clones, roughly nine tenths seen once. The sequenced sample consisted of peripheral blood. These TCRs come from a man aged 70 or older with acute or convalescent COVID-19.

J is TRBJ2-7 and V is TRBV6-5, with 7 bases identical to TRBD1. The CDR3 extends over 15 amino acids. From germline, CDR1 is MNHEY and CDR2 SVGAGI. V lost 6 bases to trimming and J lost 4 bases; unmatched junction nucleotides: 12. The DNA for the CDR3 is TGTGCCAGCAGACCAGACAGGGACCAAGGATACGAGCAGTACTTC. Translating gives CASRPDRDQGYEQYF.

The chain has TRBV3-1 (or the pseudogene TRBV3-2) and TRBJ1-6; a possible D gene is TRBD1 (6 bases). CDR3 length: 13 residues. The V gene lost 2 bases and the J gene lost 8 bases, with 7 bases spanning the gap. Germline V gene lookup returns CDR1 LGHDT and CDR2 YNNKEL (reference sequence). DNA for the CDR3: TGTGCCAGCAGCCAAAGGGGGTATTCACCCCTCCACTTT. Translated: CASSQRGYSPLHF.

This rearrangement joins TRBV5-8 to TRBJ1-1; 7 nucleotides agree with TRBD1. CDR1 is SGHTS and CDR2 is YDEGEE in the germline V gene. The ends lost 2 bases at V and 4 bases at J; junction bases unmatched: 5. CDR3 length: 14 amino acids. The DNA for the CDR3 is TGTGCCAGCAGCTTTTTACAGGGGAGCACTGAAGCTTTCTTT. This encodes CASSFLQGSTEAFF.

V usage is TRBV11-2 and J usage is TRBJ2-1; 12 bases align to TRBD2. The V and J ends lost 5 bases and 6 bases, in that order; junction bases with no gene match: 5. The CDR3 runs 15 residues. Per the germline V gene, CDR1 is SGHAT and CDR2 is FQNNGV. This chain's CDR3 is CASSALAGGVNEQFF. CDR3 sequence (DNA): TGTGCCAGCAGCGCACTAGCGGGGGGAGTCAATGAGCAGTTCTTC.

The chain couples TRBV18 to TRBJ1-1; possible D gene TRBD1, 5 bases. The CDR3 has 14 amino acids. Germline V gene sequence: CDR1 KGHSH, CDR2 LQKENI. The germline V and J ends were trimmed by 5 bases and 4 bases, with 14 bases remaining between them. The CDR3 region is CASSTQGWGTEAFF. The CDR3 region has the DNA TGTGCCAGCTCAACGCAGGGTTGGGGCACTGAAGCTTTCTTT.

This rearrangement joins TRBV9 to TRBJ1-2; D is possibly TRBD1 (6 bases). The CDR3 loop spans 16 amino acids. The germline gives CDR1 SGDLS, CDR2 YYNGEE. Trimming cost V 0 bases and J 2 bases, with 14 bases left between them. This CDR3 reads CASSVGGETGNYGYTF. The CDR3, as DNA: TGTGCCAGCAGCGTAGGTGGCGAGACAGGCAACTATGGCTACACCTTC.

The J gene is TRBJ2-5, the V gene TRBV10-3; D is perhaps TRBD2 (6 bases). Trimming cost V 4 bases and J 3 bases, with 9 bases left between them. This CDR3 comprises 13 residues. In germline, CDR1 is ENHRY, CDR2 SYGVKD. CDR3 loop: CAISARREETQYF. In nucleotides, the CDR3 is TGTGCCATCAGTGCTCGGAGGGAAGAGACCCAGTACTTC.

The gene calls are TRBV7-2 and TRBJ2-7, with 11 bases that match TRBD2. J was trimmed by 2 bases and V by 3 bases; bases with no gene match: 0. Per germline, CDR1 SGHTA and CDR2 FQGNSA. The length of the CDR3 is 14 residues. DNA of the CDR3: TGTGCCAGCAGCTTTAGCGGGGGGGCCTACGAGCAGTACTTC. Translating it yields CASSFSGGAYEQYF.

The rearrangement links TRBV28 to TRBJ1-2; D gene uncertain. V was cut by 5 bases and J by 6 bases, with 13 bases left in between. Germline V lookup: CDR1 MDHEN, CDR2 SYDVKM. The CDR3 loop spans 13 amino acids. The CDR3 sequence is CASSPRGRNGYTF. CDR3 DNA sequence: TGTGCCAGCAGTCCCCGGGGTAGAAATGGCTACACCTTC.

This rearrangement joins TRBV27 to TRBJ1-2; 8 bases align to TRBD1. This CDR3 has 16 residues. V was clipped by 4 bases and J by 4 bases; unmatched bases: 11. The germline CDR1 and CDR2 sequences are MNHEY and SMNVEV (reference sequence). CDR3 amino acids: CASSSNNPGTGYGYTF. In DNA, the CDR3 is TGTGCCAGCAGTTCAAATAATCCCGGGACAGGCTATGGCTACACCTTC.

The chain employs TRBV7-6 and TRBJ1-1; D is undetermined. Germline V lookup: CDR1 SGHVS, CDR2 FNYEAQ. The CDR3 is made up of 15 amino acids. V lost 1 base to trimming and J lost 1 base, with 10 bases between them. CDR3 sequence: CASSLGEGANTEAFF. As DNA, the CDR3 is TGTGCCAGCAGCTTAGGCGAGGGAGCGAACACTGAAGCTTTCTTT.